Below, 19 T cell receptor beta chains from the same sample are listed, as sequenced in a study of blood T cell repertoires in COVID-19. Measured with immunoSEQ multiplex PCR; TCRdb has only the in-frame clones, and not every one. The sample has tens of thousands of clones; around 85% are singletons. Sequencing used peripheral blood. The receptor set was obtained from a man of 80 years or more with acute or convalescent COVID-19.

The chain combines TRBV7-4 with TRBJ2-5; 16 positions match TRBD2. Per the germline V gene, CDR1 is SGHVT and CDR2 is SQSDAQ. This CDR3 comprises 18 residues. The junction had 11 bases not matched to a gene; V was cut back by 5 bases and J by 5 bases. CDR3 residues: CASSPGTSGGDVGETQYF. CDR3 nucleotide sequence: TGTGCCAGCAGCCCCGGGACTAGCGGGGGGGACGTCGGTGAGACCCAGTACTTC.

The rearrangement uses TRBV7-2 and TRBJ2-3, with 9 nucleotides matching TRBD1. The CDR3 loop spans 15 amino acids. Trimming took 5 bases from V and 6 from J; bases not matched to a gene: 9. Germline lookup yields CDR1 SGHTA and CDR2 FQGNSA. This CDR3 reads CASSPTGQGTDTQYF. CDR3 bases: TGTGCCAGCAGCCCGACGGGACAGGGAACGGATACGCAGTATTTT.

The chain recombines TRBV5-1 with TRBJ2-5; D perhaps matches TRBD2 (5 bases). Germline assignment: CDR1 SGHRS and CDR2 YFSETQ. Between the trimmed V and J ends, which lost 5 bases and 5 bases, there was a span of 19 bases. The CDR3 consists of 15 residues. CDR3 sequence (DNA): TGCGCCAGCAGTTTTGTTGGAGACTATGGGGAGACCCAGTACTTC. It is translated as CASSFVGDYGETQYF.

This chain joins TRBV18 and TRBJ2-5, with 7 bases aligning to TRBD2. This CDR3 comprises 15 residues. Germline V CDR1 and CDR2: KGHSH, LQKENI. V lost 0 bases to trimming and J lost 4 bases; unmatched junction nucleotides: 5. The CDR3 loop is CASSPPSGVGETQYF. Here the CDR3 DNA reads TGTGCCAGCTCACCACCGAGCGGGGTTGGAGAGACCCAGTACTTC.

The chain couples TRBV6-2 or TRBV6-3 to TRBJ2-1, with TRBD1 matching over 8 bases. Trimming removed 5 bases from V and 8 bases from J; junction bases left unmatched: 14. The length of the CDR3 is 16 residues. Germline V gene lookup returns CDR1 MNHEY and CDR2 SVGEGT. CDR3 loop: CASSRTTGTGTDEQFF. In DNA form, the CDR3 reads TGTGCCAGCAGTCGAACGACCGGGACAGGAACAGATGAGCAGTTCTTC.

This clone was recorded a few times. The chain carries TRBV6-2 or TRBV6-3 and TRBJ2-5; tentative D call: TRBD1 (6 bases). The CDR3 runs 16 residues. CDR1 is MNHEY and CDR2 is SVGEGT in the germline V gene. Deletions cut 0 bases from V and 0 bases from J, with 11 bases between. CDR3: CASSYSRDKYQETQYF. CDR3 nucleotide sequence: TGTGCCAGCAGTTACTCCCGGGACAAGTACCAAGAGACCCAGTACTTC.

This clone was observed once. This chain links TRBV10-3 with TRBJ1-1; D unresolved. CDR3 length: 14 amino acids. V dropped 4 bases and J dropped 1 base, with 10 bases sitting between them. Germline lookup yields CDR1 ENHRY and CDR2 SYGVKD. CDR3 DNA sequence: TGTGCCATCAGTGCTGGCGGGAGGAACACTGAAGCTTTCTTT. Its protein product is CAISAGGRNTEAFF.

J is TRBJ1-2 and V is TRBV9; 10 bases agree with TRBD1. Per germline, CDR1 SGDLS and CDR2 YYNGEE. The CDR3 totals 13 residues. J was trimmed by 5 bases and V by 7 bases; bases with no gene match: 5. DNA of the CDR3: TGTGCCAGCGGGGACAGGGGAATTTATGGCTACACCTTC. It encodes CASGDRGIYGYTF.

The chain couples TRBV11-3 to TRBJ2-1, with D possibly matching TRBD2 (5 bases). Trimming stripped 2 bases from V and 5 bases from J, with 13 bases between. CDR3 size: 15 residues. Germline values: CDR1 SGHNT, CDR2 YENEEA. The CDR3 DNA sequence: TGTGCCAGCAGCTTAAACAGAGGGATTGACAATGAGCAGTTCTTC. Translation: CASSLNRGIDNEQFF. The full variable domain, rest sourced from reference TRBV11-3 and TRBJ2-1, is EAGVVQSPRYKIIEKKQPVAFWCNPISGHNTLYWYLQNLGQGPELLIRYENEEAVDDSQLPKDRFSAERLKGVDSTLKIQPAELGDSAVYLCASSLNRGIDNEQFFGPGTRLTVL.

The chain has TRBV9 and TRBJ2-3, with a tentative D call TRBD2 (5 bases). CDR3 size: 14 residues. CDR1 is SGDLS, CDR2 YYNGEE, per germline. Between the trimmed V and J ends, which lost 4 bases and 5 bases, there was a span of 14 bases. For the CDR3, the DNA is TGTGCCAGCAGCAAAGACTCCCGGGGAGATACGCAGTATTTT. Protein sequence: CASSKDSRGDTQYF.

V and J are TRBV7-9 and TRBJ1-1, with D unclear. The CDR3 covers 13 residues. Trimming stripped 5 bases from V and 4 bases from J, with 11 bases between. Germline CDR1 is SEHNR and CDR2 is FQNEAQ (reference sequence). CDR3: CASSPGWSTEAFF. The CDR3 region has the DNA TGTGCCAGCAGCCCCGGTTGGAGCACTGAAGCTTTCTTT.

The chain recombines TRBV6-1 with TRBJ2-7; 12 nucleotides line up with TRBD2. This CDR3 comprises 15 residues. CDR1 is MNHNS and CDR2 is SASEGT in the germline V gene. The V segment lost 3 bases and the J segment 4 bases; nucleotides outside the gene matches: 4. The DNA for the CDR3 is TGTGCCAGCAGTGACCTAGCGGGAGGGCCATACGAGCAGTACTTC. Its translation is CASSDLAGGPYEQYF.

The CDR3 DNA reads as TGCGCCAGCAGCCAAGCGGCGGGACAGGCTAACTATGGCTACACCTTC. Translation: CASSQAAGQANYGYTF. The chain carries TRBV4-3 and TRBJ1-2, with 8 bases matching TRBD1. Germline V gene sequence: CDR1 LGHNA, CDR2 YSLEER. The length of the CDR3 is 16 residues. V gave up 1 base and J gave up 0 bases; unmatched junction bases: 4.

The chain carries TRBV6-2 or TRBV6-3 and TRBJ2-5; weak D call: TRBD1 (6 bases). This CDR3 contains 17 residues. Germline loops: CDR1 MNHEY, CDR2 SVGEGT. Deletions cut 6 bases from V and 1 base from J, with 21 bases between. CDR3 sequence: CASSPSRAGTTQETQYF. The CDR3 DNA reads TGTGCCAGCAGCCCCTCACGGGCCGGGACAACCCAAGAGACCCAGTACTTC.

This sequence joins TRBV9 and TRBJ1-1; TRBD1 matches 7 bases. V lost 3 bases, J lost 0 bases, and 14 bases stayed unmatched. This CDR3 is 18 amino acids long. Germline CDR1 reads SGDLS; CDR2 reads YYNGEE. The DNA for the CDR3 is TGTGCCAGCAGCGGCCTCACCGGGACAGTTTCTTTGAACACTGAAGCTTTCTTT. The encoded protein is CASSGLTGTVSLNTEAFF.

CDR3 in amino acids: CASSLGQGTNYEQYF. The DNA of the CDR3 is TGCGCCAGCAGCCTCGGACAGGGCACCAATTACGAGCAGTACTTC. The J gene is TRBJ2-7, the V gene TRBV4-1; 8 bases fit TRBD1. J was trimmed by 4 bases and V by 4 bases; bases with no gene match: 9. This CDR3 spans 15 amino acids. Germline V gene lookup returns CDR1 MGHRA and CDR2 YSYEKL.

This sequence joins TRBV24-1 and TRBJ2-3; 9 nucleotides align to TRBD2. CDR3 length: 15 residues. CDR1 KGHDR and CDR2 SFDVKD come from the germline V gene. V was clipped by 4 bases and J by 3 bases; unmatched bases: 4. The CDR3: CATSDAGGPTDTQYF. The CDR3 DNA reads as TGTGCCACCAGTGACGCGGGGGGGCCGACAGATACGCAGTATTTT.

The chain combines TRBV30 with TRBJ2-7; D is perhaps TRBD1 (6 bases). V gave up 2 bases and J gave up 6 bases, with 14 bases separating them. This CDR3 region has 13 residues. The V gene's germline CDR1 is GTSNPN and CDR2 SVGIG (reference sequence). Here the CDR3 reads CAWSKQGSGEQYF. The CDR3 DNA is TGTGCCTGGAGTAAACAGGGCAGTGGCGAGCAGTACTTC.

V usage is TRBV6-2 or TRBV6-3 and J usage is TRBJ1-2; 8 nucleotides line up with TRBD1. This CDR3 region has 13 residues. V lost 6 bases to trimming and J lost 4 bases; unmatched junction nucleotides: 4. Germline V gene data show CDR1 as MNHEY and CDR2 as SVGEGT. The CDR3 bases are TGTGCCAGCAGCCTCGGGACAGGCTATGGCTACACCTTC. This translates into CASSLGTGYGYTF.